A single sample is the source of the 18 T cell receptor beta chains below, sequenced in a study of OX40 agonist ivuxolimab in advanced cancers. The library came from the immunoSEQ multiplex PCR assay. As stored in TCRdb, this immuneACCESS dataset retains in-frame rearrangements with V and J assigned. A fraction of the clones does not appear; measured against another copy, unresolved V genes explain less than half of the discrepancy, and the remainder lacks a known reason. The sample table shows roughly 45,000 clones, and 85% are seen once. Clones ranked in the top ten supply roughly 22% of the sample. The sample consisted of CD4+ or CD8+ T cells sorted from blood, taken in a trial of the OX40 agonist ivuxolimab. The receptor source for this set is an adult with an advanced solid tumor such as melanoma, head and neck, liver or kidney cancer.

The table lists this clone with a few counts. The rearrangement uses TRBV9 and TRBJ1-1; D is uncertain. Germline V lookup: CDR1 SGDLS, CDR2 YYNGEE. CDR3 size: 15 residues. V was cut by 4 bases and J by 1 base, with 14 bases left in between. The CDR3 loop reads CASSHNPTGNTEAFF. In nucleotides, the CDR3 is TGTGCCAGCAGCCACAACCCGACTGGGAACACTGAAGCTTTCTTT.

The chain couples TRBV27 to TRBJ2-1; 9 bases match TRBD1. The CDR3 totals 14 residues. The trim removed 6 bases at V and 9 bases at J, leaving 9 bases unmatched. Germline CDR1 and CDR2: MNHEY and SMNVEV (reference sequence). The CDR3 coding sequence is TGTGCCAGCAGGGCGACAGGGGGAAGGGGTGAGCAGTTCTTC. Its protein product is CASRATGGRGEQFF.

The chain is built from TRBV14 and TRBJ2-3; D is possibly TRBD2 (6 bases). Germline assignment: CDR1 SGHDN and CDR2 FVKESK. CDR3 size: 15 residues. Trimming pared 1 base from V and 6 bases from J, leaving 14 bases between. CDR3 protein: CASSQGWGEPDTQYF. CDR3 nucleotides: TGTGCCAGCAGCCAAGGGTGGGGGGAGCCCGATACGCAGTATTTT. The full variable domain, its missing parts supplied by reference TRBV14 and TRBJ2-3, is EAGVTQFPSHSVIEKGQTVTLRCDPISGHDNLYWYRRVMGKEIKFLLHFVKESKQDESGMPNNRFLAERTGGTYSTLKVQPAELEDSGVYFCASSQGWGEPDTQYFGPGTRLTVL.

This sequence joins TRBV7-2 and TRBJ2-1; D unclear. In germline, CDR1 is SGHTA, CDR2 FQGNSA. V lost 0 bases to trimming and J lost 10 bases, with 7 bases between them. The CDR3 is made up of 12 amino acids. CDR3 in DNA: TGTGCCAGCAGCTTAGCGCCAGGAGAGCAGTTCTTC. The encoded protein is CASSLAPGEQFF.

The gene calls are TRBV11-2 and TRBJ2-7; possible D gene TRBD2, 5 bases. Germline CDR1 reads SGHAT; CDR2 reads FQNNGV. The CDR3 is 12 residues long. V lost 4 bases to trimming and J lost 7 bases, with 11 bases between them. The CDR3 loop is CASSSTRWEQYF. CDR3 bases: TGTGCCAGCAGCTCCACTAGATGGGAGCAGTACTTC.

CDR3 DNA sequence: TGTGCCAGCAGTGGTAGTAGGGGACGTACAGATACGCAGTATTTT. Amino acids: CASSGSRGRTDTQYF. The gene calls are TRBV9 and TRBJ2-3, with D perhaps assigned TRBD1 or TRBD2 (5 bases each). Trimming cost V 5 bases and J 3 bases, with 16 bases left between them. The length of the CDR3 is 15 residues. Looked up from germline, CDR1 is SGDLS and CDR2 is YYNGEE.

The chain is built from TRBV7-6 and TRBJ2-2; D uncertain. The CDR3 has 14 residues. V lost 5 bases, J lost 5 bases, and 12 bases lay in between. Germline V gives CDR1 SGHVS, CDR2 FNYEAQ. The CDR3 DNA reads as TGTGCCAGCAGCGCTAGAGTCGGGACCGGGGAGCTGTTTTTT. It specifies CASSARVGTGELFF.

For this clone: This sample includes further DNA sequences coding for the same CDR3. The rearrangement joins TRBV13 to TRBJ2-3; D may be TRBD1 or TRBD2 (6 bases each). Germline CDR1 PRHDT, CDR2 FYEKMQ (reference sequence). V was trimmed by 6 bases and J by 2 bases, leaving 24 bases between them. The CDR3 loop spans 18 amino acids. Written as DNA, the CDR3 is TGTGCCAGCAGACAGAGGGGAGGTCTGGGGGGCAACACAGATACGCAGTATTTT. Its translation is CASRQRGGLGGNTDTQYF.

V and J are TRBV6-5 and TRBJ2-2; D gene unclear. The CDR3 is 16 amino acids. Trimming shortened V by 0 bases and J by 1 base, and 9 bases separated the two germline ends. CDR1 MNHEY and CDR2 SVGAGI come from the germline V gene. The CDR3, as DNA: TGTGCCAGCAGTTACTCGGAGAATCTGAACACCGGGGAGCTGTTTTTT. It yields the protein CASSYSENLNTGELFF.

The J gene is TRBJ2-2, the V gene TRBV10-1; 8 nucleotides match TRBD1. The CDR3 loop spans 15 amino acids. V trimming: 4 bases; J trimming: 5 bases; junction bases outside the gene matches: 6. Per the germline V gene, CDR1 is WNHNN and CDR2 is SYGVQD (reference sequence). CDR3 in amino acids: CASSVGQGETGELFF. The CDR3 DNA is TGCGCCAGCAGTGTAGGACAGGGCGAGACCGGGGAGCTGTTTTTT.

The chain carries TRBV29-1 and TRBJ1-2; a weak D match, TRBD1 (5 bases). V was shortened by 6 bases and J by 4 bases, with 21 bases between the two germline ends. In germline, CDR1 is SQVTM, CDR2 ANQGSEA. The CDR3 covers 15 residues. CDR3: CSVNSDLSRGYGYTF. The CDR3 DNA reads as TGCAGCGTAAACTCGGACCTTTCTAGGGGCTATGGCTACACCTTC.

The V and J genes are TRBV4-3 and TRBJ1-2, with D perhaps TRBD1 (5 bases). The germline CDR1 and CDR2 sequences are LGHNA and YSLEER. V lost 1 base, J lost 8 bases, and 20 bases lay in between. This CDR3 region has 16 residues. The chain's CDR3 is CASSQAIPTTDGGYTF. Here the CDR3 DNA reads TGCGCCAGCAGCCAAGCCATTCCAACGACAGACGGAGGCTACACCTTC.

V gene TRBV6-5 combines with J gene TRBJ2-3; 7 positions agree with TRBD2. The CDR3 contains 16 residues. With V trimmed by 2 bases and J by 2 bases, 7 bases remained unmatched. In germline, CDR1 is MNHEY, CDR2 SVGAGI. DNA for the CDR3: TGTGCCAGCAGTTACGGGACGGGGGGACTCACAGATACGCAGTATTTT. This sequence encodes CASSYGTGGLTDTQYF.

The rearrangement joins TRBV6-5 to TRBJ1-1; D is unclear. Between the trimmed V and J ends, which lost 6 bases and 1 base, there was a span of 6 bases. The CDR3 totals 12 residues. Germline V gene lookup returns CDR1 MNHEY and CDR2 SVGAGI. DNA of the CDR3: TGTGCCAGCAGCGAGAAGAACACTGAAGCTTTCTTT. It encodes CASSEKNTEAFF.

The chain links TRBV6-5 to TRBJ1-1, with D uncertain. Germline-derived CDR1 and CDR2 are MNHEY and SVGAGI. Trimming shortened V by 5 bases and J by 1 base, and 8 bases separated the two germline ends. This CDR3 has 13 residues. Here the CDR3 reads CASSLGWNTEAFF. In nucleotides, the CDR3 is TGTGCCAGCAGTCTAGGATGGAACACTGAAGCTTTCTTT.

The table lists this clone with a few counts. The V and J genes are TRBV19 and TRBJ2-2, with D tentatively TRBD1 (7 bases). Trimming pared 3 bases from V and 5 bases from J, leaving 19 bases between. The CDR3 sequence is 17 residues long. CDR1 and CDR2 from the germline V gene are LNHDA and SQIVND (reference sequence). Written as DNA, the CDR3 is TGTGCCAGTAGTATGGTTGTGGAGGGGGCGGAGACCGGGGAGCTGTTTTTT. This translates into CASSMVVEGAETGELFF.

The chain carries TRBV2 and TRBJ1-5, with 11 bases matching TRBD1. CDR3 length: 14 amino acids. CDR1 is SNHLY and CDR2 is FYNNEI in the germline V gene. V was clipped by 6 bases and J by 7 bases; unmatched bases: 5. The CDR3 sequence is CASRGQGVSQPQHF. CDR3 DNA sequence: TGTGCCAGCAGGGGACAGGGGGTAAGCCAGCCCCAGCATTTT. Complete variable domain (other parts from reference TRBV2 and TRBJ1-5): EPEVTQTPSHQVTQMGQEVILRCVPISNHLYFYWYRQILGQKVEFLVSFYNNEISEKSEIFDDQFSVERPDGSNFTLKIRSTKLEDSAMYFCASRGQGVSQPQHFGDGTRLSIL.

This clone was detected a few times. Different DNA sequences within this sample yield the same CDR3. This chain uses TRBV7-3 with TRBJ2-2; TRBD1 is a possible D gene (5 bases). V dropped 4 bases and J dropped 5 bases, with 8 bases sitting between them. The CDR3 runs 13 residues. The germline V gene encodes CDR1 SGHTA and CDR2 FQGTGA. The CDR3 protein is CASSSSGTGELFF. The DNA for the CDR3 is TGTGCCAGCAGCTCTTCAGGGACCGGGGAGCTGTTTTTT.